Listed here is a single T cell receptor beta chain. Its antigen is as yet unknown. The data are from a study of blood T cells in healthy people across ages. With a J-beta primer mix and a sample-barcoded 5' primer, a second PCR ran roughly 7 to 11 cycles. TCRdb passed the 5' RACE reads through MiXCR, listing each CDR3 protein once. Of approximately 1.5 million distinct CDR3 sequences listed, about 42% are singletons. The CDR3 spans 16 residues. V was clipped by 3 bases and J by 9 bases; unmatched bases: 14. Broader study findings: Diversity of TCR beta per million T cells declined in a roughly linear way with age.

Drawing of peripheral blood yielded 7.5 to 10 milliliters from each donor. This receptor was identified in a woman between 18 and 30 years old in good health. The chain recombines TRBV12-3 or TRBV12-4 with TRBJ2-1; 7 nucleotides line up with TRBD2. Input material: blood. The CDR3 reads CASSFDGRATGGEQFF. The DNA of the CDR3 is TGTGCCAGCAGTTTCGATGGGAGGGCCACGGGAGGTGAGCAGTTCTTC.